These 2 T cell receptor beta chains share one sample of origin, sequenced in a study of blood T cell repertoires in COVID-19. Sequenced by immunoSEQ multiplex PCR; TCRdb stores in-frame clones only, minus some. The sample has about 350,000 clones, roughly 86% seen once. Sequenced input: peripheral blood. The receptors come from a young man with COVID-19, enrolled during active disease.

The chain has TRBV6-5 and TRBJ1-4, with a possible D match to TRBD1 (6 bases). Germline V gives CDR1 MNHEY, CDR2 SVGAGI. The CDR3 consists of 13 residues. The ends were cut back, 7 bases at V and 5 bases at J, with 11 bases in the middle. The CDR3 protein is CASTRRGNEKLFF. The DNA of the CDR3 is TGTGCCAGCACTCGCAGGGGAAATGAAAAACTGTTTTTT.

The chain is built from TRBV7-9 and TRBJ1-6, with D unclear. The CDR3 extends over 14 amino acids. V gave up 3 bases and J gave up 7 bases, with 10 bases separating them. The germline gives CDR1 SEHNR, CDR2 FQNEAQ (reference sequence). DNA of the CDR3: TGTGCCAGCAGCTTTAACAGAGTCAATTCACCCCTCCACTTT. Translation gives CASSFNRVNSPLHF. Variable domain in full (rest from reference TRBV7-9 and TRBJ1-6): DTGVSQNPRHKITKRGQNVTFRCDPISEHNRLYWYRQTLGQGPEFLTYFQNEAQLEKSRLLSDRFSAERPKGSFSTLEIQRTEQGDSAMYLCASSFNRVNSPLHFGNGTRLTVT.